The next 28 T cell receptor beta chains were all read from a single sample in a study of CD8+ T cells in alopecia areata. Sequencing relied on a cDNA template that was reverse transcribed from extracted RNA. The table came from immunoSEQ multiplex PCR; TCRdb's copy has only in-frame clones and leaves some out. The profile shows around 200,000 clones, roughly 64% of them singletons. Treatment denoted: oral pan-JAK inhibitor, 5-10 mg twice daily. The sequenced sample was CD8+ T cells sorted from blood, obtained at week 24, from a patient treated with tofacitinib. Receptors originate from a human donor with alopecia areata.

J is TRBJ2-7 and V is TRBV5-1, with 11 bases fitting TRBD2. V trimming: 2 bases; J trimming: 5 bases; junction bases outside the gene matches: 3. Germline V lookup: CDR1 SGHRS, CDR2 YFSETQ. This CDR3 is built from 14 residues. The CDR3 sequence: CASSFIAGGHEQYF. The CDR3 DNA reads as TGCGCCAGCAGCTTCATAGCGGGGGGGCACGAGCAGTACTTC.

The CDR3 protein is CASSQDGGNEQFF. The CDR3 DNA sequence: TGCGCCAGCAGCCAAGATGGGGGGAATGAGCAGTTCTTC. This chain links TRBV4-1 with TRBJ2-1; D is perhaps TRBD2 (6 bases). The CDR3 has 13 amino acids. Per germline, CDR1 MGHRA and CDR2 YSYEKL. V was pared by 0 bases and J by 7 bases, with 7 bases between.

The chain links TRBV7-2 to TRBJ1-2; D is unresolved. The V gene lost 2 bases and the J gene lost 9 bases, with 22 bases spanning the gap. The length of the CDR3 is 16 residues. Germline V gives CDR1 SGHTA, CDR2 FQGNSA. The CDR3 loop reads CASSLRVSAARGSYTF. The CDR3 DNA is TGTGCCAGCAGCTTAAGAGTATCGGCAGCGAGAGGGAGCTACACCTTC.

The chain combines TRBV9 with TRBJ1-6, with D possibly TRBD1 on 6 matching bases. Germline V lookup: CDR1 SGDLS, CDR2 YYNGEE. This CDR3 has 14 amino acids. The V end lost 7 bases, the J end lost 7 bases, and 15 bases lay between the germline ends. The chain's CDR3 is CASQGRRSNSPLHF. CDR3 nucleotides: TGTGCCAGCCAGGGGCGCAGGTCCAATTCACCCCTCCACTTT. The full variable domain, with the rest looked up from reference TRBV9 and TRBJ1-6, is DSGVTQTPKHLITATGQRVTLRCSPRSGDLSVYWYQQSLDQGLQFLIQYYNGEERAKGNILERFSAQQFPDLHSELNLSSLELGDSALYFCASQGRRSNSPLHFGNGTRLTVT.

This clone was picked up a small number of times. The chain joins TRBV2 to TRBJ1-1; D perhaps matches TRBD1 (5 bases). The CDR3 contains 13 residues. V was clipped by 7 bases and J by 0 bases, with 9 bases between them. Per the germline V gene, CDR1 is SNHLY and CDR2 is FYNNEI. CDR3 nucleotides: TGTGCCAGCAACGGGGCTTTGAACACTGAAGCTTTCTTT. Translated, it gives CASNGALNTEAFF.

The table lists this clone with a few counts. The rearrangement links TRBV5-6 to TRBJ1-1; D is unresolved. The V and J ends lost 0 bases and 6 bases respectively, with 9 bases between them. CDR1 and CDR2 from the germline V gene are SGHDT and YYEEEE. The CDR3 is 13 residues long. CDR3 region: CASSLGVVAEAFF. DNA for the CDR3: TGTGCCAGCAGCTTGGGAGTGGTTGCTGAAGCTTTCTTT.

This clone was picked up one time. CDR3 sequence: CASSLQGLLAYGYTF. The CDR3, as DNA: TGTGCCAGCAGCTTACAGGGACTGCTAGCCTATGGCTACACCTTC. The chain links TRBV5-6 to TRBJ1-2; tentatively, D is TRBD1 (6 bases). V gave up 2 bases and J gave up 4 bases, with 15 bases separating them. CDR1 is SGHDT, CDR2 YYEEEE, per germline. This CDR3 is 15 amino acids long.

V is TRBV7-8 and J is TRBJ2-2, with D perhaps TRBD1 (6 bases). The germline V gene encodes CDR1 SGHVS and CDR2 FQNEAQ. The germline V and J ends were trimmed by 3 bases and 4 bases, with 9 bases remaining between them. The CDR3 has 14 residues. This chain's CDR3 is CASSFTGITGELFF. The CDR3 nucleotides read TGTGCCAGCAGCTTCACAGGGATCACCGGGGAGCTGTTTTTT.

The V and J genes are TRBV6-5 and TRBJ1-2, with TRBD1 matching over 7 bases. In germline, CDR1 is MNHEY, CDR2 SVGAGI. The CDR3 is 13 residues long. V was pared by 6 bases and J by 2 bases, with 3 bases of the junction left unmatched. CDR3 bases: TGTGCCAGCAGCCAAGGGGGCAACTATGGCTACACCTTC. Its protein is CASSQGGNYGYTF.

The J gene is TRBJ1-4, the V gene TRBV23-1; TRBD1 matches at 8 bases. TRBV23-1 is noted as an ORF with a role that remains uncertain. The J segment lost 7 bases and the V segment lost 4 bases, leaving 20 bases of the junction unmatched. This CDR3 has 19 residues. CDR3 DNA sequence: TGCGCCAGCAGTCGTCTTAATCACCCTTCGGGACAGGATGGTGAAAAACTGTTTTTT. Translation: CASSRLNHPSGQDGEKLFF.

The chain has TRBV20-1 and TRBJ2-1, with no clear D. Trimming pared 7 bases from V and 6 bases from J, leaving 10 bases between. Germline CDR1 DFQATT, CDR2 SNEGSKA (reference sequence). The CDR3 loop spans 11 amino acids. The CDR3 coding sequence is TGCAGTGTGACGGGTTCCAATGAGCAGTTCTTC. Amino acid sequence: CSVTGSNEQFF.

The sample holds one count of this clone. The chain uses TRBV27 and TRBJ1-1, with a possible D match to TRBD1 (6 bases). The CDR3 spans 15 residues. Trimming took off 6 bases at V and 4 bases at J, with 18 bases between the two ends. The germline V gene encodes CDR1 MNHEY and CDR2 SMNVEV (reference sequence). The CDR3 loop reads CASSPAGGQGTEAFF. The CDR3 DNA follows: TGTGCCAGCAGCCCGGCTGGGGGGCAGGGCACTGAAGCTTTCTTT.

The genes are TRBV7-9 and TRBJ2-4, with 7 positions matching TRBD2. The CDR3 runs to 16 residues. The germline gives CDR1 SEHNR, CDR2 FQNEAQ (reference sequence). J gave up 1 base and V 3 bases, and 6 bases lay outside the gene matches. The CDR3 bases are TGTGCCAGCAGCTTCGGGACTACTGAGGCCAAAAACATTCAGTACTTC. Translation: CASSFGTTEAKNIQYF.

This chain joins TRBV5-1 and TRBJ1-5; the D is unclear. The germline gives CDR1 SGHRS, CDR2 YFSETQ. V lost 0 bases to trimming and J lost 1 base, with 5 bases between them. The CDR3 covers 14 residues. The CDR3 DNA sequence: TGCGCCAGCAGCTTGGCCGGGAGCAATCAGCCCCAGCATTTT. Translation gives CASSLAGSNQPQHF.

The rearrangement links TRBV6-1 to TRBJ2-5, with 8 positions matching TRBD1. The trim removed 4 bases at V and 1 base at J, leaving 11 bases unmatched. The CDR3 is 17 amino acids. From germline, CDR1 is MNHNS and CDR2 SASEGT. The CDR3 loop is CASSADRERYIQETQYF. The DNA of the CDR3 is TGTGCCAGCAGTGCGGACAGGGAGAGGTACATCCAAGAGACCCAGTACTTC.

The chain joins TRBV19 to TRBJ1-2, with D maybe TRBD1 (5 bases). Trimming cost V 7 bases and J 1 base, with 10 bases left between them. The CDR3 totals 13 residues. Germline assignment: CDR1 LNHDA and CDR2 SQIVND (reference sequence). CDR3 nucleotide sequence: TGTGCCAGTAATAAGGGGCTTAACTATGGCTACACCTTC. Amino acids: CASNKGLNYGYTF.

V and J are TRBV30 and TRBJ2-1, with TRBD2 matching 10 bases. The V segment lost 2 bases and the J segment 4 bases; nucleotides outside the gene matches: 2. Germline V gene sequence: CDR1 GTSNPN, CDR2 SVGIG (reference sequence). CDR3 length equals 14 residues. The CDR3 sequence: CAWSRTSGYNEQFF. CDR3 DNA sequence: TGTGCCTGGAGTAGGACTAGCGGATACAATGAGCAGTTCTTC.

This rearrangement joins TRBV5-1 to TRBJ2-7, with TRBD1 matching over 9 bases. The CDR3 consists of 14 residues. CDR1 is SGHRS, CDR2 YFSETQ, per germline. V gave up 2 bases and J gave up 5 bases; unmatched junction bases: 5. The CDR3 loop reads CASSFGGQGNEQYF. The CDR3 coding sequence is TGCGCCAGCAGCTTTGGTGGACAGGGGAACGAGCAGTACTTC.

The V gene is TRBV29-1, the J gene TRBJ1-2, with D possibly TRBD1 on 6 matching bases. Germline assignment: CDR1 SQVTM and CDR2 ANQGSEA. This CDR3 spans 15 amino acids. The V and J ends lost 1 base and 2 bases respectively, with 14 bases between them. Here the CDR3 DNA reads TGCAGCGTTGAAGGCAGTTCCACAGGGAACTATGGCTACACCTTC. Amino acids: CSVEGSSTGNYGYTF.

CDR3 nucleotides: TGCAGCGTTGAAGAGGGGGATTCTCCCTACGAGCAGTACTTC. Encoded protein: CSVEEGDSPYEQYF. The chain is built from TRBV29-1 and TRBJ2-7, with D possibly being TRBD1 or TRBD2 (5 bases each). The V end lost 0 bases, the J end lost 2 bases, and 11 bases lay between the germline ends. The CDR3 is made up of 14 amino acids. Germline CDR1 SQVTM, CDR2 ANQGSEA.

The chain employs TRBV30 and TRBJ1-1; D possibly corresponds to TRBD1 (6 bases). This CDR3 contains 10 residues. The germline V gene has CDR1 GTSNPN and CDR2 SVGIG (reference sequence). The germline V and J ends were trimmed by 4 bases and 12 bases, with 12 bases remaining between them. Here the CDR3 reads CAWTGQLTFF. As DNA, the CDR3 is TGTGCCTGGACCGGACAGTTAACTTTCTTT.

This clone showed up just a few times. Here the CDR3 DNA reads TGTGCTAGTGGGTTGCTCGGGACAGGATATGGCTACACCTTC. Residues: CASGLLGTGYGYTF. The chain combines TRBV12-5 with TRBJ1-2; 8 bases fit TRBD1. Trimming at V came to 6 bases and at J to 5 bases, leaving 8 bases not matched to a gene. CDR3 size: 14 residues. The germline V gene encodes CDR1 LGHNT and CDR2 FRNRAP.

This clone was counted a few times. The chain employs TRBV5-1 and TRBJ2-1, with 8 bases fitting TRBD1. The CDR3 runs to 15 residues. In germline, CDR1 is SGHRS, CDR2 YFSETQ. V gave up 2 bases and J gave up 3 bases; unmatched junction bases: 4. The chain's CDR3 is CASSFAGGVYNEQFF. The CDR3 region has the DNA TGCGCCAGCAGCTTCGCAGGGGGCGTCTACAATGAGCAGTTCTTC.

This sequence joins TRBV30 and TRBJ2-3; D is possibly TRBD2 (6 bases). The V gene's germline CDR1 is GTSNPN and CDR2 SVGIG (reference sequence). CDR3 length equals 14 residues. V was pared by 4 bases and J by 4 bases, with 15 bases between. The CDR3 bases are TGTGCCTGGACGACGGGGGTGCGATCAGATACGCAGTATTTT. Residues: CAWTTGVRSDTQYF.

This sequence joins TRBV10-3 and TRBJ1-6; D perhaps matches TRBD1 (5 bases). This CDR3 region has 14 residues. Trimming cost V 2 bases and J 5 bases, with 7 bases left between them. Germline CDR1 reads ENHRY; CDR2 reads SYGVKD. The CDR3 DNA sequence: TGTGCCATCAGTGAGGACAGTAATAATTCACCCCTCCACTTT. It codes for CAISEDSNNSPLHF.

This clone occurred a few times. The chain uses TRBV7-9 and TRBJ2-1; the match to TRBD1 covers 10 bases. Germline CDR1 SEHNR, CDR2 FQNEAQ (reference sequence). V lost 6 bases and J lost 5; bases outside the gene matches: 10. This CDR3 comprises 16 residues. The CDR3 DNA is TGTGCCAGCAGAGCTACCGGACAGGGGGGAGACAATGAGCAGTTCTTC. Translated, it gives CASRATGQGGDNEQFF.

The rearrangement joins TRBV5-1 to TRBJ1-1, with no clear D. This CDR3 region has 12 residues. Germline loops: CDR1 SGHRS, CDR2 YFSETQ. The ends were cut back, 2 bases at V and 8 bases at J, with 10 bases in the middle. The CDR3: CASSFNTEEAFF. In DNA form, the CDR3 reads TGCGCCAGCAGCTTCAACACTGAAGAAGCTTTCTTT.

This sequence joins TRBV5-6 and TRBJ2-5, with 10 bases matching TRBD2. This CDR3 has 15 residues. Looked up from germline, CDR1 is SGHDT and CDR2 is YYEEEE. Trimming at V came to 3 bases and at J to 3 bases, leaving 5 bases not matched to a gene. CDR3 sequence: CASSWGTSEKETQYF. The CDR3 DNA reads as TGTGCCAGCAGCTGGGGGACTAGCGAAAAAGAGACCCAGTACTTC. Using reference TRBV5-6 and TRBJ2-5 for the parts outside the CDR3, the full variable domain is DAGVTQSPTHLIKTRGQQVTLRCSPKSGHDTVSWYQQALGQGPQFIFQYYEEEERQRGNFPDRFSGHQFPNYSSELNVNALLLGDSALYLCASSWGTSEKETQYFGPGTRLLVL.